This T cell receptor beta chain was identified in a study of T cells after yellow fever vaccination (dated by TCRdb to about 2019). Looking at the study overall: Libraries from fractions with low cell numbers were prepared with the SMART-Seq v4 Ultra Low Input RNA kit. Blood samples were taken at several timepoints before and after primary and secondary immunization, and bulk PBMC replicates and cell subsets were isolated. Two healthy male donors, one aged 18 to 29 and one aged 30 to 40 years, made up the cohort. To track T-cell clones before and after primary and booster YFV17D yellow fever vaccination, bulk TCR alpha and beta repertoires were sequenced longitudinally. Overall study results and their limits: FACS-sorted repertoires could contain abundant contaminating clonotypes from the bulk population, so computational filtering was required. Most clones expanded after primary vaccination were re-detected after the booster (around 96% of CD4 and about 88% of CD8), suggesting broad memory maintenance. Compared with the primary T-cell response, the secondary T-cell response was weaker but faster, peaking on day 5 rather than day 15. Only two donors were included in the study, so the extent to which the findings can be generalized is limited. A small fraction of clonotypes appeared in both the CD4 and CD8 compartments, likely as a result of convergent recombination.

Of note for this clonotype: What this receptor recognizes is not known. The record has no base qualities; no much larger clone is one base away.

Sequenced using an Illumina NovaSeq 6000. Synthesis of TCR cDNA relied on 5'RACE template switching, a step that introduced a universal primer site along with unique molecular identifiers. Priming for cDNA synthesis came from both the TCR alpha and TCR beta constant segments. Libraries were amplified in two PCR steps, with sample barcodes and sequencing adapters added in the second step. Sequencing of the libraries was done on either Illumina HiSeq 2500 (2x100 bp) or NovaSeq (2x150 bp). In the source study's methods: Reads were demultiplexed and collapsed into UMI consensus sequences with MIGEC, and V(D)J alignment was performed with MiXCR. Using edgeR on replicate PBMC samples, clonotypes were called vaccine-responding if FDR was below 0.01 and the log2 fold change was above 5 up to day 15. CD4 or CD8 identity was assigned to each bulk clonotype according to whether the clonotype was present at higher abundance in the sequenced CD4 repertoire or the sequenced CD8 repertoire. The public reads were reprocessed in TCRdb via fastp at Q25 and MiXCR, keeping in-frame beta chains. One record per CDR3 amino acid sequence lists the most common genes and DNA. The V and J calls reflect TCRdb's pipeline rather than the authors' work. The table for this sample lists 250,000 or so distinct CDR3 sequences; approximately 3.5% of them were counted only once. The ten largest clonotypes hold around 20% of the sample.

The treatment or condition label, as the study defines it: live attenuated yellow fever vaccine strain. At each blood-draw timepoint, two biological replicates of bulk PBMCs were obtained. A standard Ficoll-Paque protocol was used to isolate PBMCs from peripheral blood. TriZol was used to extract RNA from bulk PBMCs, from CD4 and CD8 fractions, and from dextramer-positive and dextramer-negative fractions. The CDR3 goes from the cysteine to the phenylalanine over 15 residues. Only the CDR3 portion is preserved as DNA: 45 bases, with reading frame beginning at the first base. The trim is 0 bases for V and 4 bases for J, with a gap of 9 bases between the germline ends. The germline V gene specifies MNHEY as CDR1 and SVGAGI as CDR2.

Recombination connected TRBV6-5 to TRBJ2-2; TRBD1 is a possible D gene, resting on 5 matching bases. This TCR was sampled from a man between 18 and 35 years old who received the YFV17D yellow fever vaccine. The specimen comprised PBMCs, sampled 15 days after the yellow fever booster vaccination. The DNA sequence is given as TGTGCCAGCAGTTACTCGTCAGGGTTCACCGGGGAGCTGTTTTTT. It codes for CASSYSSGFTGELFF.